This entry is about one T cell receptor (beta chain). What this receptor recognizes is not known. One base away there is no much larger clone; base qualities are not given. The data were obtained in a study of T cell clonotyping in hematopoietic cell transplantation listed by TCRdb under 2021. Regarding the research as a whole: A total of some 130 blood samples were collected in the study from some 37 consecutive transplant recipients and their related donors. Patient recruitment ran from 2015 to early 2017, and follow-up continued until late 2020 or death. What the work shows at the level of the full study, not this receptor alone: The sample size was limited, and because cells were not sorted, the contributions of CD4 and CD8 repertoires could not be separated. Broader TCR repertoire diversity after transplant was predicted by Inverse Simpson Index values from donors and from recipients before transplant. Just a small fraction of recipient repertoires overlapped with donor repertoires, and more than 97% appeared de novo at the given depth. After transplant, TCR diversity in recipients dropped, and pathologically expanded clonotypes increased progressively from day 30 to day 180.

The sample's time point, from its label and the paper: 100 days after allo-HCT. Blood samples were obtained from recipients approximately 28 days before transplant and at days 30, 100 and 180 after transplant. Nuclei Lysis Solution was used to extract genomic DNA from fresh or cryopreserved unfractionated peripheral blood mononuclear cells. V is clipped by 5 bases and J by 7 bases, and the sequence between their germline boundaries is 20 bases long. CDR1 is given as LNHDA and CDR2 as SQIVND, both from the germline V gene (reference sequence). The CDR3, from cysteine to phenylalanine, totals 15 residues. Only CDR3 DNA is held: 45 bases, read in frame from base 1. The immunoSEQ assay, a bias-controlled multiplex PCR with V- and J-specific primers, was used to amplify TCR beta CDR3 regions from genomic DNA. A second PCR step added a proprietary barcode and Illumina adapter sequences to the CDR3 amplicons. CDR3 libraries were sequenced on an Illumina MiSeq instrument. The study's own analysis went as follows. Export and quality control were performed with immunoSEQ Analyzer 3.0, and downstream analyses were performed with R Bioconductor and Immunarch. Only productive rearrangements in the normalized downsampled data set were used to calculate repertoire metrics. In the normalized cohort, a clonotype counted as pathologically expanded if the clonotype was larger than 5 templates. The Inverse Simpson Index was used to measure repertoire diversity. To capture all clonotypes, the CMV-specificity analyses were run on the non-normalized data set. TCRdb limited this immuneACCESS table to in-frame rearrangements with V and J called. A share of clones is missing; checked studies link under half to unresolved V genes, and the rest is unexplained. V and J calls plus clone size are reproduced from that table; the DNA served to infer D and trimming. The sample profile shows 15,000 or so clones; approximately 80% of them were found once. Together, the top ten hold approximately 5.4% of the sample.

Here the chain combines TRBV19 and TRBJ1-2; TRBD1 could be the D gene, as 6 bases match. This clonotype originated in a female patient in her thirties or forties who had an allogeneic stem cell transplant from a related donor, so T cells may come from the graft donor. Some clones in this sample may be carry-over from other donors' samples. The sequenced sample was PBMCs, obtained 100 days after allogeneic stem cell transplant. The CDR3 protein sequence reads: CASSSVPGAQGGYTF. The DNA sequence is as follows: TGTGCCAGTAGTTCTGTCCCAGGGGCGCAAGGTGGCTACACCTTC.